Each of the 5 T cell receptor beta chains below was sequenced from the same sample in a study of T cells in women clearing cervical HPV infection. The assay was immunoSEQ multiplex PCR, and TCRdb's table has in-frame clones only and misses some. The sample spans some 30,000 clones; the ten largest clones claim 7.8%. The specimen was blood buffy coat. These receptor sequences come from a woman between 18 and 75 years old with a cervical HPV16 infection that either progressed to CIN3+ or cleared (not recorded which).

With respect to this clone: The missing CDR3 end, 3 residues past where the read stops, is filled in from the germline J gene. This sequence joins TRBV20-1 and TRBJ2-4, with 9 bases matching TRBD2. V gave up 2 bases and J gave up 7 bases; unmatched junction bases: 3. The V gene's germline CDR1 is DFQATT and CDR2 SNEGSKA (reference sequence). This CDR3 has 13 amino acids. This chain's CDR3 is CSARLGLANIQYF. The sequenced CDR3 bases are TGCAGTGCTAGACTAGGACTAGCGAACATT.

CDR3 sequence: CASRHQIARNSPLHF. Partial CDR3 DNA: TGTGCCAGCAGACATCAGATAGCGAGGAATTCACCC. V usage is TRBV28 and J usage is TRBJ1-6, with D uncertain. The CDR3 extends 3 residues past the end of the read, so its final part is completed from the germline J gene. The CDR3 loop spans 15 amino acids. V lost 6 bases to trimming and J lost 7 bases, with 16 bases between them. CDR1 MDHEN and CDR2 SYDVKM come from the germline V gene.

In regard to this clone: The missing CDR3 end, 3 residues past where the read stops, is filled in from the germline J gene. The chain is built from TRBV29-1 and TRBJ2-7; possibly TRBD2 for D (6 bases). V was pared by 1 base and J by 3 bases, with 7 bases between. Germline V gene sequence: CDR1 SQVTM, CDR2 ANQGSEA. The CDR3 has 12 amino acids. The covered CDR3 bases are TGCAGCGTTGAAGGGGGACTCTACGAG. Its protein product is CSVEGGLYE. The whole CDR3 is CSVEGGLYEQYF.

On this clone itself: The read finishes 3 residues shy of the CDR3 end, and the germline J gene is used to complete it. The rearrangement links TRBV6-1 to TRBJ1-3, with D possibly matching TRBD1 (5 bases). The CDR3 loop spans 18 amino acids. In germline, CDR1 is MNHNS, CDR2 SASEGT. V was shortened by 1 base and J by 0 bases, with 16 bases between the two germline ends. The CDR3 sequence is CASSEGQGWLSSGNTIYF. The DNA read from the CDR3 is TGTGCCAGCAGTGAAGGGCAGGGATGGCTGTCCTCTGGAAACACC.

Partial CDR3 DNA: TGCAGCGTAGCCGGGACTACCGGCGAG. This encodes CSVAGTTGE. The complete CDR3 protein is CSVAGTTGEQYF. The chain carries TRBV29-1 and TRBJ2-7; 7 bases are shared with TRBD2. The CDR3 is cut off 3 residues early in the read; its end comes from the germline J gene. Germline V gives CDR1 SQVTM, CDR2 ANQGSEA. The CDR3 length is 12 residues. The trim removed 6 bases at V and 6 bases at J, leaving 8 bases unmatched.